This T cell receptor (beta chain) is from a study of vaccination effects on CD4 cells after COVID-19. Study-level findings and limits: After vaccination of healthy people, only 1 of 255 vaccine-induced clones cross-reacted with common cold coronaviruses.

Trimming took 3 bases from V and 4 from J; bases not matched to a gene: 8. The germline gives CDR1 MNHNS, CDR2 SASEGT. CDR3 length: 17 amino acids. Notes on this clone: Antigen specificity is unknown.

Clones were read by immunoSEQ multiplex PCR, and TCRdb kept only the in-frame ones, dropping some. This sample has 23,000 or so clones, with 65% to 75% found just once. Expansion with viral peptide pools was applied to antigen-specific CD4+ T cells by the ViraFEST assay prior to sequencing. Following a roughly 11-day culture, CD4+ T cells were purified. Nucleocapsid antibodies stayed negative before and after vaccination, showing no earlier SARS-CoV-2 infection. Each culture well received a few million PBMC. These cells were then cultured in IMDM with about 9.9 IU/ml IL-2 and about 9.4 ug/ml peptides. Half-medium changes using IL-2 medium occurred on days 3 and 7.

The origin of this receptor is a human donor who received a COVID-19 vaccine. V usage is TRBV6-1 and J usage is TRBJ1-3, with 11 nucleotides matching TRBD1. The sample in question was CD4+ T cells from PBMCs cultured with SARS-CoV-2 spike peptides, obtained before COVID-19 vaccination. The CDR3 loop is CASSDERTGGAGNTIYF. The CDR3 nucleotides are TGTGCCAGCAGTGACGAAAGGACAGGGGGCGCGGGAAACACCATATATTTT.